The next 11 T cell receptor beta chains were all read from a single sample in a study of T cell responses to AZD1222 COVID-19 vaccine (dated by TCRdb to the early 2020s). This specimen's time point label, interpreted: about 28 days (+/-7) after the second vaccine dose. Library prep was done by the immunoSEQ multiplex PCR assay. Drawn from immuneACCESS, this table holds only the in-frame rearrangements with V and J called that TCRdb kept. Clones are partly lost; checked studies trace under half to an unresolved V gene and leave the rest unexplained. The sample has under 150,000 clones on record, 85% to 90% of them singletons. The leading ten clones occupy 1.6% of the sample. Sample: peripheral blood, taken 28 days after the second AZD1222 dose. These receptors were obtained from an adult who received the AZD1222 COVID-19 vaccine.

This chain joins TRBV29-1 and TRBJ2-1, with a possible D match to TRBD1 (6 bases). This CDR3 is 14 amino acids long. The germline CDR1 and CDR2 sequences are SQVTM and ANQGSEA. Trimming removed 3 bases at V and 5 bases at J, with 14 bases between. The CDR3: CSVDRAGDNNEQFF. CDR3 nucleotides: TGCAGCGTTGATAGGGCAGGGGATAACAATGAGCAGTTCTTC.

The V gene is TRBV28, the J gene TRBJ2-5; 7 bases align to TRBD1. With V trimmed by 5 bases and J by 1 base, 7 bases remained unmatched. The length of the CDR3 is 15 residues. Germline CDR1 reads MDHEN; CDR2 reads SYDVKM. The CDR3 DNA sequence: TGTGCCAGCAGTCCTACCGGGACAGCCCAAGAGACCCAGTACTTC. It is translated as CASSPTGTAQETQYF.

The chain couples TRBV11-2 to TRBJ2-1; D could derive from TRBD1 or TRBD2 (5 bases each). The CDR3 sequence is 15 residues long. Trimming took off 3 bases at V and 6 bases at J, with 15 bases between the two ends. Germline CDR1 reads SGHAT; CDR2 reads FQNNGV. CDR3 region: CASSLGDQIFNEQFF. Here the CDR3 DNA reads TGTGCCAGCAGCTTGGGGGACCAAATTTTCAATGAGCAGTTCTTC.

In this sample, this clone turned up a few times. The chain links TRBV10-3 to TRBJ2-2, with D perhaps TRBD1 or TRBD2 (5 bases each). The germline V gene has CDR1 ENHRY and CDR2 SYGVKD. The ends were cut back, 8 bases at V and 7 bases at J, with 8 bases in the middle. The CDR3 runs 11 residues. CDR3 sequence: CAIARGGELFF. CDR3 DNA: TGTGCCATCGCGAGGGGCGGGGAGCTGTTTTTT.

This rearrangement joins TRBV6-1 to TRBJ1-6; D is uncertain. Between the trimmed V and J ends, which lost 1 base and 6 bases, there was a span of 10 bases. The CDR3 is made up of 15 amino acids. Germline loops: CDR1 MNHNS, CDR2 SASEGT. CDR3 bases: TGTGCCAGCAGTGAAGGGGGAACGCGTAATTCACCCCTCCACTTT. This encodes CASSEGGTRNSPLHF.

The table lists this clone with a count of one. The chain has TRBV6-5 and TRBJ2-2; D is uncertain. V lost 7 bases to trimming and J lost 3 bases, with 9 bases between them. The germline V gene has CDR1 MNHEY and CDR2 SVGAGI. The CDR3 totals 13 residues. The CDR3 DNA reads as TGTGCCAGCAAGGCTGCTGACACCGGGGAGCTGTTTTTT. It codes for CASKAADTGELFF.

V is TRBV20-1 and J is TRBJ1-1, with 7 positions matching TRBD1. From germline, CDR1 is DFQATT and CDR2 SNEGSKA (reference sequence). The CDR3 consists of 11 residues. The V gene end was trimmed by 4 bases and the J gene end by 8 bases; junction bases not matched to a gene: 4. CDR3 in amino acids: CSATRDSEAFF. In DNA form, the CDR3 reads TGCAGTGCTACCCGGGACAGCGAAGCTTTCTTT.

This chain uses TRBV19 with TRBJ1-2; D may be TRBD1 (6 bases). The CDR3 extends over 14 amino acids. The V end lost 5 bases, the J end lost 7 bases, and 17 bases lay between the germline ends. Germline V gene lookup returns CDR1 LNHDA and CDR2 SQIVND (reference sequence). CDR3 loop: CASSPTKQGGGYTF. The CDR3 DNA reads as TGTGCCAGTAGTCCAACAAAACAGGGTGGTGGCTACACCTTC.

The gene calls are TRBV2 and TRBJ1-1; D unclear. This CDR3 has 16 residues. Germline lookup yields CDR1 SNHLY and CDR2 FYNNEI. V lost 2 bases and J lost 1, with 14 bases in between. The CDR3 region is CASSEWTGMGNTEAFF. The CDR3 DNA is TGTGCCAGCAGTGAATGGACGGGGATGGGGAACACTGAAGCTTTCTTT.

The chain joins TRBV10-3 to TRBJ1-1; tentative D call: TRBD1 (5 bases). CDR1 ENHRY and CDR2 SYGVKD come from the germline V gene. This CDR3 is 13 amino acids long. The V end was cut by 8 bases, the J end by 4 bases, with 14 bases between. The CDR3 sequence is CAIGGGISTEAFF. DNA for the CDR3: TGTGCCATCGGGGGAGGGATTTCCACTGAAGCTTTCTTT.

The chain links TRBV27 to TRBJ1-5; maybe TRBD1 (6 bases). Germline V lookup: CDR1 MNHEY, CDR2 SMNVEV (reference sequence). The length of the CDR3 is 18 residues. The V end was cut by 1 base, the J end by 3 bases, with 19 bases between. The CDR3 region is CASSLFSGGRGNNQPQHF. CDR3 coding DNA: TGTGCCAGCAGTTTATTCTCCGGGGGCAGGGGAAACAATCAGCCCCAGCATTTT.